This T cell receptor (beta chain) was obtained from a study of T cells after yellow fever vaccination. TCRdb fed the 5' RACE reads into MiXCR, producing one record per CDR3 protein. The sample lists about 53,000 distinct CDR3 sequences, around 5.4% seen once, with 25% to 40% in the top ten. V dropped 4 bases and J dropped 3 bases, with 18 bases sitting between them. The CDR3 is made up of 16 amino acids. CDR1 and CDR2 from the germline V gene are LGHNA and YNFKEQ. General study points: Most primary-vaccination clones reappeared after the booster (less than 98% CD4, 85% to 90% CD8). Peak timing came faster in the weaker secondary response, day 5 versus 15. Almost no vaccine-responding clonotypes were detectable in day 0 sorted memory subsets.

The material sequenced was PBMCs, either bulk or a sorted T-cell subset (CD4+, CD8+, memory, or dextramer-sorted; not recorded which), taken on the day of the yellow fever booster vaccination. This clonotype was sampled from a man younger than 30 who received the YFV17D yellow fever vaccine. This sequence joins TRBV4-2 and TRBJ1-1, with D possibly matching TRBD1 (6 bases). CDR3 protein: CASSPSGGGWDTEAFF. CDR3 bases: TGTGCCAGCAGCCCGTCGGGGGGCGGTTGGGACACTGAAGCTTTCTTT.